This is a list of T cell receptor beta chains from one sample in a study of low-dose radiotherapy and immunotherapy resistance in tumors. In TCRdb, the reads were re-called with MiXCR into one record per CDR3 protein. The sample comprises roughly 50,000 distinct CDR3 sequences, 33% of which are singletons, and around 8% rests with the top ten. The specimen was PBMCs, collected after low-dose radiotherapy plus immunotherapy. Every receptor here comes from a male donor with rectosigmoid adenocarcinoma. The CDR3 runs from the conserved cysteine through the conserved F or W. The order of the fields is CDR3 DNA, CDR3 protein, clone size, V gene, D gene, J gene. D genes are given only for firm matches. For some rows the clone size is stated as once, few or many, or as a class when expanded; others skip it.

cdr3_nt: TGCAGCGTTTCGACAGGGGAAGCTGGAAACACCATATATTTT
cdr3_aa: CSVSTGEAGNTIYF
clone_size: many
v_call: TRBV29-1
d_call: TRBD1
j_call: TRBJ1-3

cdr3_nt: TGTGCCAGCAGCTCTAGACAGGGGCCGAACACTGAAGCTTTCTTT
cdr3_aa: CASSSRQGPNTEAFF
clone_size: many
v_call: TRBV5-4
d_call: TRBD1
j_call: TRBJ1-1

cdr3_nt: TGCGCCAGCAGCTGGGACGGGGGAGAGCATGGCTACACCTTC
cdr3_aa: CASSWDGGEHGYTF
clone_size: .
v_call: TRBV5-1
d_call: .
j_call: TRBJ1-2

cdr3_nt: TGTGCCAGCAGTGAATTCAACGAAGAGGAGACCCAGTACTTC
cdr3_aa: CASSEFNEEETQYF
clone_size: .
v_call: TRBV25-1
d_call: .
j_call: TRBJ2-5

cdr3_nt: TGTGCCAGCTCACCAGCGAGCTCCTATAATTCACCCCTCCACTTT
cdr3_aa: CASSPASSYNSPLHF
clone_size: many
v_call: TRBV18
d_call: .
j_call: TRBJ1-6

cdr3_nt: TGTGCCAGCAGCCAACTCGGTGGCACAGATACGCAGTATTTT
cdr3_aa: CASSQLGGTDTQYF
clone_size: many
v_call: TRBV7-2
d_call: .
j_call: TRBJ2-3

cdr3_nt: TGTGCCAGTAGAACCCAGGGTAGCGGGAGCACAGATACGCAGTATTTT
cdr3_aa: CASRTQGSGSTDTQYF
clone_size: many
v_call: TRBV19
d_call: TRBD2
j_call: TRBJ2-3

cdr3_nt: TGTGCCAGCAGTCCACAGGGAAACACCATATATTTT
cdr3_aa: CASSPQGNTIYF
clone_size: .
v_call: TRBV6-5
d_call: .
j_call: TRBJ1-3

cdr3_nt: TGTGCCAGCAGCTTGGGACTAGCGGGGACCGGGGAGCTGTTTTTT
cdr3_aa: CASSLGLAGTGELFF
clone_size: many
v_call: TRBV5-6
d_call: TRBD2
j_call: TRBJ2-2

cdr3_nt: TGTGCCAGCAGCTTAGACAGTACGAACACCGGGGAGCTGTTTTTT
cdr3_aa: CASSLDSTNTGELFF
clone_size: .
v_call: TRBV11-3
d_call: .
j_call: TRBJ2-2

cdr3_nt: TGCAGTGCACCCCGGATAGCGGGGAACACCGGGGAGCTGTTTTTT
cdr3_aa: CSAPRIAGNTGELFF
clone_size: .
v_call: TRBV20-1
d_call: TRBD2
j_call: TRBJ2-2

cdr3_nt: TGTGCCAGCAGTTTCGGGGGGGGCGCAATCCAGCCCCAGCATTTT
cdr3_aa: CASSFGGGAIQPQHF
clone_size: .
v_call: TRBV12-3/TRBV12-4
d_call: .
j_call: TRBJ1-5

cdr3_nt: TGTGCCAGCAGTTTAGGGTTAGCGGGGACCAAGGCAGATACGCAGTATTTT
cdr3_aa: CASSLGLAGTKADTQYF
clone_size: .
v_call: TRBV28
d_call: TRBD2
j_call: TRBJ2-3

cdr3_nt: TGTGCCAGTATCCCCCGGGGGGGGGTGTACAATGAGCAGTTCTTC
cdr3_aa: CASIPRGGVYNEQFF
clone_size: many
v_call: TRBV19
d_call: TRBD2
j_call: TRBJ2-1

cdr3_nt: TGTGCCAGCAGCTTAGCCAGTGAAGCTTTCTTT
cdr3_aa: CASSLASEAFF
clone_size: many
v_call: TRBV7-8
d_call: .
j_call: TRBJ1-1

cdr3_nt: TGTGCCAGCAGTTCCGCCCCCTCCACCGGGGAGCTGTTTTTT
cdr3_aa: CASSSAPSTGELFF
clone_size: many
v_call: TRBV12-3/TRBV12-4
d_call: .
j_call: TRBJ2-2

cdr3_nt: TGTGCCAGCAGCTCAAGGACTCCCTACGATGAGCAGTTCTTC
cdr3_aa: CASSSRTPYDEQFF
clone_size: .
v_call: TRBV7-2
d_call: .
j_call: TRBJ2-1

cdr3_nt: TGTGCCAGCAGTTATCAAGGAATGGGTCTCGAGCAGTACTTC
cdr3_aa: CASSYQGMGLEQYF
clone_size: many
v_call: TRBV27
d_call: .
j_call: TRBJ2-7

cdr3_nt: TGTGCCAGCAGCTTTAACAGGGACTTACAAGAGACCCAGTACTTC
cdr3_aa: CASSFNRDLQETQYF
clone_size: many
v_call: TRBV11-2
d_call: .
j_call: TRBJ2-5

cdr3_nt: .
cdr3_aa: CASSLEGGELFFF
clone_size: few
v_call: TRBV5-1
d_call: .
j_call: TRBJ2-2

cdr3_nt: TGTGCCTGGGACTTAGCGGGGGGGCCTGAAACGCAGTATTTT
cdr3_aa: CAWDLAGGPETQYF
clone_size: many
v_call: TRBV30
d_call: TRBD2
j_call: TRBJ2-3

cdr3_nt: TGTGCCAGCAGCCCCAGGGGGGGAACTGAAGCTTTCTTT
cdr3_aa: CASSPRGGTEAFF
clone_size: many
v_call: TRBV7-2
d_call: TRBD1
j_call: TRBJ1-1

cdr3_nt: TGTGCCAGCAGCCAAGGCTACGGGGGGGGCTATGGCTACACCTTC
cdr3_aa: CASSQGYGGGYGYTF
clone_size: many
v_call: TRBV14
d_call: .
j_call: TRBJ1-2

cdr3_nt: TGTGCCAGCAGCTTCTCTTCTAGCGGGAGATACAATGAGCAGTTCTTC
cdr3_aa: CASSFSSSGRYNEQFF
clone_size: .
v_call: TRBV11-2
d_call: TRBD2
j_call: TRBJ2-1

cdr3_nt: TGTGCCAGCAGTTTCCGGGGAGCAACCCAGTACTTC
cdr3_aa: CASSFRGATQYF
clone_size: few
v_call: TRBV27
d_call: .
j_call: TRBJ2-5

cdr3_nt: TGTGCCAGCCAAGCGACAGGCGCTAGCACAGATACGCAGTATTTT
cdr3_aa: CASQATGASTDTQYF
clone_size: .
v_call: TRBV2
d_call: .
j_call: TRBJ2-3

cdr3_nt: TGTGCCAGCAGGTATCATGAAAAACTGTTTTTT
cdr3_aa: CASRYHEKLFF
clone_size: many
v_call: TRBV2
d_call: .
j_call: TRBJ1-4

cdr3_nt: TGCGCCAGCAGCCAGGGTTACAGGGCCGGGGGTCAGCCCCAGCATTTT
cdr3_aa: CASSQGYRAGGQPQHF
clone_size: medium-sized
v_call: TRBV4-3
d_call: .
j_call: TRBJ1-5

cdr3_nt: TGTGCCAGCAGTGAGGCGGGTACAAGTGAGCAGTTCTTC
cdr3_aa: CASSEAGTSEQFF
clone_size: .
v_call: TRBV2
d_call: .
j_call: TRBJ2-1

cdr3_nt: TGTGCCAGCAGCGCGAGGACTAGCGGGAGTCTCCAAGAGACCCAGTACTTC
cdr3_aa: CASSARTSGSLQETQYF
clone_size: .
v_call: TRBV14
d_call: TRBD2
j_call: TRBJ2-5

cdr3_nt: TGTGCCAGCAGCACCTGGGGACAGGGAGAGGAAAAACTGTTTTTT
cdr3_aa: CASSTWGQGEEKLFF
clone_size: many
v_call: TRBV7-9
d_call: TRBD1
j_call: TRBJ1-4

cdr3_nt: TGTGCCAGCAGCGCGAATCCCGGGAATCAGCCCCAGCATTTT
cdr3_aa: CASSANPGNQPQHF
clone_size: .
v_call: TRBV9
d_call: .
j_call: TRBJ1-5